The next 10 T cell receptor beta chains were all read from a single sample in a study of tumor-infiltrating lymphocytes in primary liver carcinoma. TCR beta cDNA came from approximately 490 ng total RNA, primed with a constant-region primer. A slightly modified ARM-PCR protocol with three nested multiplex PCR rounds produced these TCR beta libraries. TRBV1-TRBV30 forward and Cbeta reverse primers drove the first two approximately 10-cycle rounds. TCRdb re-called the multiplex PCR reads with MiXCR, one entry per CDR3 protein. The data hold roughly 100,000 distinct CDR3 sequences, with roughly 85% observed a single time. From unsorted bulk tissue weighing about 17-30 mg, DNA and RNA were co-extracted. Sequenced material: liver tumor tissue from sampling region 3. Subset meaning: tumor region T3, left-lateral pole. The receptors here all came from a man aged 40-55 years with primary liver carcinoma and hepatitis B virus infection.

This clonotype was detected ten times or more. This chain connects TRBV6-2 or TRBV6-3 to TRBJ2-7; D gene unclear. In germline, CDR1 is MNHEY, CDR2 SVGEGT. CDR3 length equals 14 residues. Trimming took 6 bases from V and 3 from J, leaving 15 bases between them. Written as DNA, the CDR3 is TGTGCCAGCAGCTCCCTAATTCACGACTACGAGCAGTACTTC. Amino acid sequence: CASSSLIHDYEQYF.

In this sample, this clonotype turned up a few times. Because the CDR3 is missing its conserved closing phenylalanine or tryptophan, this is likely a read error. This chain connects TRBV12-3 or TRBV12-4 to TRBJ1-2, with D hard to call. This CDR3 contains 12 residues. V lost 2 bases and J lost 7, with 8 bases in between. The CDR3 spells CASSLQAGGYTL. The DNA for the CDR3 is TGTGCCAGCAGTTTACAAGCAGGTGGCTACACCCTC.

In the case of this clonotype: One junction end disagrees with the germline gene, perhaps due to a read error. The chain carries TRBV5-6 and TRBJ1-3, with D possibly matching TRBD1 (6 bases). The germline V gene has CDR1 SGHDT and CDR2 YYEEEE. CDR3 size: 14 residues. This CDR3 is CASSPDSSGITIYF. The CDR3 DNA sequence: TGTGCCAGCAGCCCGGACAGCTCTGGAATCACCATTTATTTT. The full variable domain, rest sourced from reference TRBV5-6 and TRBJ1-3, is DAGVTQSPTHLIKTRGQQVTLRCSPKSGHDTVSWYQQALGQGPQFIFQYYEEEERQRGNFPDRFSGHQFPNYSSELNVNALLLGDSALYLCASSPDSSGITIYFGEGSWLTVV.

Notes on this clonotype: At one boundary the junction diverges from the germline segment, which might be a read error. V gene TRBV12-3 or TRBV12-4 combines with J gene TRBJ2-3; D unclear. The J call may be incorrect, as the DNA end agrees better with TRBJ1-5. The CDR3 sequence is 12 residues long. The CDR3 DNA sequence: TGTACCAGCAGTCCCTTCGGTGATACGCAGCATTTT. The encoded protein is CTSSPFGDTQHF.

Concerning this clonotype: The junction departs from the called germline gene at one end, perhaps through a read error. The V gene is TRBV6-6, the J gene TRBJ1-3; possible D gene TRBD1, 5 bases. Germline assignment: CDR1 MNHNY and CDR2 SVGAGI (reference sequence). The CDR3 runs 18 residues. This CDR3 reads CASSYSGTGKSSGNTTYF. DNA for the CDR3: TGTGCCAGCAGTTACTCGGGCACAGGAAAGAGCTCTGGAAACACCACATATTTC.

Concerning this clonotype: The junction shows a germline mismatch at one end, possibly a read error. This chain links TRBV27 with TRBJ2-1; a weak D match, TRBD1 (5 bases). CDR1 MNHEY and CDR2 SMNVEV come from the germline V gene (reference sequence). There are 15 residues in the CDR3. For the CDR3, the DNA is TGTGTCAGCAGTTTGGTTGGGCAGGGAAGGAATGAGCAGTTCTTC. Its protein product is CVSSLVGQGRNEQFF.

This clonotype is judged medium-sized (0.01 to 0.1%). V usage is TRBV29-1 and J usage is TRBJ1-1, with D uncertain. Trimming pared 0 bases from V and 2 bases from J, leaving 10 bases between. Germline V gives CDR1 SQVTM, CDR2 ANQGSEA. The CDR3 is 14 residues long. CDR3 in DNA: TGCAGCGTTGAAGATGGGAGAGCTAACACTGAAGCTTTCTTT. Its translation: CSVEDGRANTEAFF.

Worth noting for this clonotype: One junction end disagrees with the germline gene, perhaps due to a read error. The chain combines TRBV20-1 with TRBJ2-2; the match to TRBD2 covers 15 bases. From germline, CDR1 is DFQATT and CDR2 SNEGSKA (reference sequence). There are 16 residues in the CDR3. The CDR3 sequence is CTARGLAGGETGEMFF. The CDR3 DNA reads as TGCACTGCTCGTGGACTAGCGGGAGGGGAAACCGGGGAGATGTTTTTT.

Comment on this clonotype: The junction departs from germline at one end; a sequencing error may be responsible. The chain couples TRBV7-2 to TRBJ1-5; maybe TRBD1 (6 bases). CDR1 is SGHTA, CDR2 FQGNSA, per germline. This CDR3 has 15 amino acids. The CDR3 DNA reads as TGTGCCAGCAGCCCCGGGACACGAGAGAATCAGCTCCAGCATTTT. This codes for CASSPGTRENQLQHF.

Regarding this clonotype: Germline and junction disagree at one end, which may indicate a read error. The rearrangement joins TRBV30 to TRBJ2-3, with 8 bases identical to TRBD2. Germline V gene data show CDR1 as GTSNPN and CDR2 as SVGIG (reference sequence). The CDR3 is 13 amino acids. CDR3 region: CARTKRERDTQFF. The CDR3 DNA reads TGTGCCAGGACCAAGCGGGAGAGAGATACGCAGTTTTTT.